This TCR beta chain was recovered during a study of shared clonotypes between healthy human individuals. CD45RO-negative, CCR7-selected cells formed the naive CD8 fraction, which excluded terminally differentiated effector memory CD45RA+ cells. This clone has only one observation. Its antigen is unidentified. Produced via immunoSEQ multiplex PCR; TCRdb's table is partial and in-frame only. Of about 2.2 million clones listed, approximately 94% are singletons. Study-level findings and limits: Incompleteness in sorted-subset sequencing, despite large depth, was shown by rarefaction.

The specimen was naive CD8+ T cells from PBMCs. The sequence derives from a man between 18 and 29 years old in good health. Some clones in this sample may be carry-over from other donors' samples.

The CDR3 DNA is TGTGCCAGTAGTATAGCTCCGGGAGCCCCCCACGAGCAGTACTTC. This gives the protein CASSIAPGAPHEQYF. This chain joins TRBV19 and TRBJ2-7; D may be TRBD2 (6 bases). V lost 1 base to trimming and J lost 5 bases, with 15 bases between them. The CDR3 has 15 residues. The V gene's germline CDR1 is LNHDA and CDR2 SQIVND (reference sequence).